These 19 T cell receptor beta chains came from one sample sequenced in a study of blood T cell repertoires in COVID-19. TCRdb's copy holds only in-frame clones and misses some; the assay was immunoSEQ multiplex PCR. This sample has roughly 220,000 clones, with around 81% found just once. The sequenced material came from peripheral blood. The receptors here all came from an elderly woman with COVID-19, enrolled during active disease.

This chain connects TRBV7-2 to TRBJ2-5; possibly TRBD2 for D (7 bases). In germline, CDR1 is SGHTA, CDR2 FQGNSA. The ends were cut back, 5 bases at V and 1 base at J, with 17 bases in the middle. CDR3 length equals 16 residues. The CDR3 coding sequence is TGTGCCAGCAGCGTTGGGGGGGCGCCCGTCCAAGAGACCCAGTACTTC. Encoded protein: CASSVGGAPVQETQYF.

The chain employs TRBV25-1 and TRBJ1-2, with D maybe TRBD1 (5 bases). The CDR3 extends over 14 amino acids. Looked up from germline, CDR1 is MGHDK and CDR2 is SYGVNS. Trimming took off 8 bases at V and 5 bases at J, with 18 bases between the two ends. The CDR3 DNA is TGTGCCAGCTCCTCCGCCGGGGGGGGGTATGGCTACACCTTC. This sequence encodes CASSSAGGGYGYTF.

V usage is TRBV6-1 and J usage is TRBJ2-3; D call uncertain. The CDR3 is made up of 15 amino acids. The V end was cut by 0 bases, the J end by 0 bases, with 7 bases between. Germline V gene data show CDR1 as MNHNS and CDR2 as SASEGT. The CDR3 reads CASSEAGRSTDTQYF. The DNA of the CDR3 is TGTGCCAGCAGTGAAGCCGGCAGGAGCACAGATACGCAGTATTTT.

The V call is TRBV9, the J call TRBJ2-6; 8 nucleotides line up with TRBD1. The CDR3 is made up of 18 amino acids. In germline, CDR1 is SGDLS, CDR2 YYNGEE. The J segment lost 0 bases and the V segment lost 2 bases, leaving 7 bases of the junction unmatched. CDR3 loop: CASSVMRQGISGANVLTF. The CDR3 DNA sequence: TGTGCCAGCAGCGTGATGAGACAGGGGATCTCTGGGGCCAACGTCCTGACTTTC.

Concerning this clone itself: Distinct nucleotide sequences in the sample also encode this CDR3. The chain couples TRBV5-1 to TRBJ1-4; TRBD1 matches at 7 bases. The trim removed 3 bases at V and 0 bases at J, leaving 2 bases unmatched. Germline V gene sequence: CDR1 SGHRS, CDR2 YFSETQ. The CDR3 length is 15 residues. CDR3: CASSSTGATNEKLFF. CDR3 nucleotides: TGCGCCAGCAGCTCTACAGGGGCAACTAATGAAAAACTGTTTTTT.

The chain has TRBV5-8 and TRBJ1-3; 9 nucleotides line up with TRBD1. CDR1 is SGHTS, CDR2 YDEGEE, per germline. This CDR3 comprises 16 residues. V lost 2 bases, J lost 5 bases, and 8 bases stayed unmatched. The chain's CDR3 is CASSLSTGTGRNTIYF. The CDR3 DNA sequence: TGTGCCAGCAGCTTATCCACCGGGACAGGGAGAAACACCATATATTTT.

The CDR3 nucleotides read TGCGCCACAGGGCGAGGGGGCCTCGGGGACACCGGGGAGCTGTTTTTT. Its translation: CATGRGGLGDTGELFF. The chain is built from TRBV5-1 and TRBJ2-2; TRBD1 matches at 7 bases. There are 16 residues in the CDR3. Per germline, CDR1 SGHRS and CDR2 YFSETQ. Unmatched junction bases numbered 14, after V lost 9 bases and J lost 3 bases. The full variable domain, its missing parts supplied by reference TRBV5-1 and TRBJ2-2, is KAGVTQTPRYLIKTRGQQVTLSCSPISGHRSVSWYQQTPGQGLQFLFEYFSETQRNKGNFPGRFSGRQFSNSRSEMNVSTLELGDSALYLCATGRGGLGDTGELFFGEGSRLTVL.

The rearrangement uses TRBV7-9 and TRBJ1-5, with D possibly matching TRBD1 (5 bases). Between the trimmed V and J ends, which lost 1 base and 3 bases, there was a span of 7 bases. Per germline, CDR1 SEHNR and CDR2 FQNEAQ (reference sequence). The CDR3 covers 14 residues. The CDR3: CASSLGRANQPQHF. CDR3 nucleotide sequence: TGTGCCAGCAGCTTAGGCAGGGCCAATCAGCCCCAGCATTTT.

This rearrangement joins TRBV29-1 to TRBJ2-4; 9 nucleotides match TRBD1. CDR1 and CDR2 from the germline V gene are SQVTM and ANQGSEA. This CDR3 has 16 residues. With 2 bases clipped from V and 6 bases from J, the junction kept 11 bases outside the gene matches. In nucleotides, the CDR3 is TGCAGCGTTGAAATACAGGGGGCGGTTCGTGGAAACATTCAGTACTTC. This sequence encodes CSVEIQGAVRGNIQYF.

The rearrangement uses TRBV28 and TRBJ1-5; D is undetermined. The CDR3 is made up of 15 amino acids. CDR1 is MDHEN and CDR2 is SYDVKM in the germline V gene. The germline V and J ends were trimmed by 1 base and 4 bases, with 11 bases remaining between them. CDR3 protein: CASSLLSFTNQPQHF. CDR3 in DNA: TGTGCCAGCAGTTTATTGTCTTTTACAAATCAGCCCCAGCATTTT.

The rearrangement links TRBV11-2 to TRBJ2-1; D call uncertain. Germline values: CDR1 SGHAT, CDR2 FQNNGV. V lost 4 bases and J 9 bases, leaving 7 bases between the germline ends. The CDR3 contains 11 residues. CDR3 DNA: TGTGCCAGCAGCTCCTTTATTGAGCAGTTCTTC. Protein sequence: CASSSFIEQFF.

The chain uses TRBV4-1 and TRBJ1-2; 7 bases match TRBD1. J lost 1 base, V lost 1 base, and 3 bases had no gene match. The germline V gene encodes CDR1 MGHRA and CDR2 YSYEKL. This CDR3 has 15 amino acids. The CDR3: CASSQGTGVNYGYTF. As DNA, the CDR3 is TGCGCCAGCAGCCAAGGGACAGGCGTTAACTATGGCTACACCTTC.

This clone was seen a handful of times. The chain combines TRBV27 with TRBJ1-2; D call uncertain. The CDR3 is 13 residues long. V lost 3 bases and J 4 bases, leaving 9 bases between the germline ends. In germline, CDR1 is MNHEY, CDR2 SMNVEV (reference sequence). Here the CDR3 DNA reads TGTGCCAGCAGTTTCCCGGGTAGCTATGGCTACACCTTC. The encoded protein is CASSFPGSYGYTF.

This clone was observed a handful of times. V is TRBV27 and J is TRBJ1-2; 8 nucleotides line up with TRBD1. The germline gives CDR1 MNHEY, CDR2 SMNVEV (reference sequence). Losses at the gene ends were 4 bases for V and 8 bases for J; bases not matched to a gene: 6. The CDR3 has 13 residues. DNA for the CDR3: TGTGCCAGCAGTTCAGGGGGCGCGAGGGGCTACACCTTC. This codes for CASSSGGARGYTF.

In this sample, this clone turned up once. The V and J genes are TRBV15 and TRBJ1-5; D call uncertain. Germline-derived CDR1 and CDR2 are LNHNV and YYDKDF (reference sequence). The CDR3 length is 14 residues. V was trimmed by 5 bases and J by 9 bases, leaving 17 bases between them. CDR3 amino acids: CATSPPQSSRPQHF. CDR3 DNA: TGTGCCACCAGCCCCCCGCAGTCCAGTCGGCCCCAGCATTTT.

The V call is TRBV30, the J call TRBJ2-7; TRBD2 might be the D (6 bases). The germline CDR1 and CDR2 sequences are GTSNPN and SVGIG (reference sequence). The germline V and J ends were trimmed by 4 bases and 11 bases, with 18 bases remaining between them. The CDR3 spans 12 residues. The CDR3, as DNA: TGTGCCTGGACCTCCGGGAGCCCAGATAAGTACTTC. This codes for CAWTSGSPDKYF.

This rearrangement joins TRBV2 to TRBJ2-2; 7 bases fit TRBD2. The germline V gene has CDR1 SNHLY and CDR2 FYNNEI. This CDR3 spans 18 amino acids. V dropped 5 bases and J dropped 0; count of bases not matched to a gene: 12. The CDR3: CASSLTSPSPANTGELFF. In DNA, the CDR3 is TGTGCCAGCAGTCTGACTAGCCCCAGCCCCGCGAACACCGGGGAGCTGTTTTTT.

The V and J genes are TRBV12-5 and TRBJ2-5; TRBD2 matches at 12 bases. The CDR3 covers 15 residues. V dropped 4 bases and J dropped 1; count of bases not matched to a gene: 1. Germline loops: CDR1 LGHNT, CDR2 FRNRAP. CDR3 sequence (DNA): TGTGCTAGTGGTTCTAGCGGGGGGGCCCAAGAGACCCAGTACTTC. It yields the protein CASGSSGGAQETQYF.

The chain couples TRBV18 to TRBJ1-1, with 8 bases fitting TRBD1. V trimming: 3 bases; J trimming: 6 bases; junction bases outside the gene matches: 6. Germline assignment: CDR1 KGHSH and CDR2 LQKENI. CDR3 length: 14 residues. The chain's CDR3 is CASSPVQGGAEAFF. In nucleotides, the CDR3 is TGTGCCAGCTCACCGGTACAGGGGGGGGCTGAAGCTTTCTTT.